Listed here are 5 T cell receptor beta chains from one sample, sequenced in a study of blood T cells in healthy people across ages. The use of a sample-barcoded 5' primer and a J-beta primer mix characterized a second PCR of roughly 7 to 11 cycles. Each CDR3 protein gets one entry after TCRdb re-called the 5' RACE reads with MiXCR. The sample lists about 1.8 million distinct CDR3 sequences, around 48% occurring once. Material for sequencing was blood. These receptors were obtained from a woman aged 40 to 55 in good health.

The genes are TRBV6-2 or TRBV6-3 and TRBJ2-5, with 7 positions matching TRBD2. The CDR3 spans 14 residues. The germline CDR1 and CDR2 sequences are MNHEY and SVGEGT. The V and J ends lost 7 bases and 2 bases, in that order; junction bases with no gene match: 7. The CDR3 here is CASIRTGGQETQYF. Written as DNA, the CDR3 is TGTGCCAGCATACGCACGGGGGGTCAAGAGACCCAGTACTTC.

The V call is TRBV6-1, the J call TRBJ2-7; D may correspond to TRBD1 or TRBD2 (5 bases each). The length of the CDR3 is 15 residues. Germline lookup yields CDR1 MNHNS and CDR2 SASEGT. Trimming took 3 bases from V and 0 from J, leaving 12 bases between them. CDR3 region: CASSDWGSPSYEQYF. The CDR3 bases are TGTGCCAGCAGTGATTGGGGGAGTCCCTCCTACGAGCAGTACTTC.

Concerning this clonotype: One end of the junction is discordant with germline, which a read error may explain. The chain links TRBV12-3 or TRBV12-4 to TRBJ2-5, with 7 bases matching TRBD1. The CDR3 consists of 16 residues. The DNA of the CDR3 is TGTGCCAGCAGTTTTGGGGACGCAGGGACAGCAGAGGCCCAGTACTTC. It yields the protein CASSFGDAGTAEAQYF.

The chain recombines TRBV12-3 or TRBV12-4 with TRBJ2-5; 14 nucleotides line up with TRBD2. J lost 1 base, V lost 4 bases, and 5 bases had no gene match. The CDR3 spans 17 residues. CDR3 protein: CASSYGTSGGLQETQYF. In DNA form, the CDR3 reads TGTGCCAGCAGTTATGGGACTAGCGGGGGCCTCCAAGAGACCCAGTACTTC.

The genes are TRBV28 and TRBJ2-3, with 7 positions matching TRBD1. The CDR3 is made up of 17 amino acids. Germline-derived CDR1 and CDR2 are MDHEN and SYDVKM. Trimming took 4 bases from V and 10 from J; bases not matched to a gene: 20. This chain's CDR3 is CASSSPGTALREEAQYF. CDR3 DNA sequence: TGTGCCAGCAGTTCGCCCGGGACAGCCCTACGAGAGGAGGCGCAGTATTTT.